This passage covers 22 T cell receptor beta chains from one sample sequenced in a study of T cell responses to AZD1222 COVID-19 vaccine (dated by TCRdb to about 2021). Library method: the immunoSEQ multiplex PCR assay. As stored in TCRdb, this immuneACCESS dataset retains in-frame rearrangements with V and J assigned. A fraction of the clones does not appear; measured against another copy, unresolved V genes explain less than half of the discrepancy, and the remainder lacks a known reason. This sample is represented by 100,000 or so clones; roughly 85% of them were singletons. The ten top clones hold approximately 2.9% of the sample. Per the publication, the time point label means: baseline before first vaccination. Sequencing was performed on peripheral blood, taken on day 0 of AZD1222 vaccination. These receptors came from an adult in good health.

The CDR3 coding sequence is TGTGCCAGCAGCTTAGGGGTCTCGGGCTCCGATCAGCCCCAGCATTTT. It translates to CASSLGVSGSDQPQHF. The chain recombines TRBV7-2 with TRBJ1-5; D is unresolved. The CDR3 loop spans 16 amino acids. V was trimmed by 1 base and J by 5 bases, leaving 15 bases between them. The germline V gene has CDR1 SGHTA and CDR2 FQGNSA. Full variable domain (remainder filled in from reference TRBV7-2 and TRBJ1-5): GAGVSQSPSNKVTEKGKDVELRCDPISGHTALYWYRQSLGQGLEFLIYFQGNSAPDKSGLPSDRFSAERTGGSVSTLTIQRTQQEDSAVYLCASSLGVSGSDQPQHFGDGTRLSIL.

This clone has a single count. The rearrangement joins TRBV6-2 or TRBV6-3 to TRBJ2-5, with D possibly matching TRBD2 (5 bases). CDR3 size: 14 residues. V shed 3 bases and J shed 5 bases, with 13 bases lying between them. The germline CDR1 and CDR2 sequences are MNHEY and SVGEGT. CDR3 bases: TGTGCCAGCAGTTATAGAGGCAGGAGGGAGACCCAGTACTTC. As protein: CASSYRGRRETQYF.

The chain carries TRBV6-1 and TRBJ2-6; 7 nucleotides line up with TRBD2. V shed 4 bases, J shed 3 bases, and the junction held 9 bases outside the gene matches. The germline gives CDR1 MNHNS, CDR2 SASEGT. The length of the CDR3 is 17 residues. The CDR3 loop is CASSGWAGEYGANVLTF. CDR3 DNA sequence: TGTGCCAGCAGTGGGTGGGCGGGAGAGTATGGGGCCAACGTCCTGACTTTC.

A single count supports this clone. This sequence joins TRBV3-1 (or the pseudogene TRBV3-2) and TRBJ1-2; D unclear. Deletions cut 1 base from V and 1 base from J, with 10 bases between. This CDR3 has 15 amino acids. Germline V gives CDR1 LGHDT, CDR2 YNNKEL (reference sequence). CDR3 residues: CASSQGRPLNYGYTF. The CDR3 DNA follows: TGTGCCAGCAGCCAAGGGAGACCACTTAACTATGGCTACACCTTC.

V and J are TRBV29-1 and TRBJ2-7, with 7 bases that match TRBD2. This CDR3 is 12 amino acids long. Germline CDR1 is SQVTM and CDR2 is ANQGSEA. J lost 1 base, V lost 3 bases, and 0 bases had no gene match. The CDR3 nucleotides are TGCAGCGTTGAGGGACTATCCTACGAGCAGTACTTC. Its protein is CSVEGLSYEQYF.

The J gene is TRBJ2-7, the V gene TRBV27, with TRBD1 matching 7 bases. Trimming removed 5 bases from V and 1 base from J; junction bases left unmatched: 8. The germline gives CDR1 MNHEY, CDR2 SMNVEV (reference sequence). This CDR3 is 15 amino acids long. DNA for the CDR3: TGTGCCAGCAGTCTCAGACAGGGATCGTCCTACGAGCAGTACTTC. It translates to CASSLRQGSSYEQYF.

This clone was seen just once. V usage is TRBV4-3 and J usage is TRBJ1-6; 8 bases match TRBD1. V lost 3 bases to trimming and J lost 7 bases; unmatched junction nucleotides: 8. The CDR3 sequence is 16 residues long. CDR1 is LGHNA, CDR2 YSLEER, per germline. The CDR3, as DNA: TGCGCCAGCAGCCAGGAACCCGGGACAGGAAATTCACCCCTCCACTTT. This translates into CASSQEPGTGNSPLHF.

This chain connects TRBV5-1 to TRBJ2-7; tentatively, D is TRBD1 or TRBD2 (5 bases each). Germline CDR1 reads SGHRS; CDR2 reads YFSETQ. The length of the CDR3 is 15 residues. CDR3 in amino acids: CASKPRRDASYEQYV. CDR3 sequence (DNA): TGTGCCAGCAAACCCCGCAGGGACGCTTCCTACGAGCAGTACGTC.

The genes are TRBV12-3 or TRBV12-4 and TRBJ1-2; 10 bases line up with TRBD1. The V segment lost 5 bases and the J segment 7 bases; nucleotides outside the gene matches: 4. The CDR3 is 13 amino acids. The CDR3 DNA sequence: TGTGCCAGCAGTCACGGGACAGGGGCTGGCTACACCTTC. Translating it yields CASSHGTGAGYTF.

The genes are TRBV6-5 and TRBJ1-1, with a possible D match to TRBD1 (5 bases). The CDR3 contains 13 residues. V lost 8 bases to trimming and J lost 3 bases, with 13 bases between them. Germline V CDR1 and CDR2: MNHEY, SVGAGI. CDR3 amino acids: CASATMGDTEAFF. DNA for the CDR3: TGTGCCAGCGCCACTATGGGGGACACTGAAGCTTTCTTT.

This chain links TRBV7-2 with TRBJ1-5; D not certain. Germline-derived CDR1 and CDR2 are SGHTA and FQGNSA. The ends were cut back, 1 base at V and 3 bases at J, with 4 bases in the middle. The CDR3 runs 13 residues. The CDR3 region has the DNA TGTGCCAGCAGCTTAGACTTCAATCAGCCCCAGCATTTT. It translates to CASSLDFNQPQHF. The full variable domain, rest sourced from reference TRBV7-2 and TRBJ1-5, is GAGVSQSPSNKVTEKGKDVELRCDPISGHTALYWYRQSLGQGLEFLIYFQGNSAPDKSGLPSDRFSAERTGGSVSTLTIQRTQQEDSAVYLCASSLDFNQPQHFGDGTRLSIL.

The chain links TRBV6-2 or TRBV6-3 to TRBJ2-7; the D gene is possibly TRBD1 (6 bases). This CDR3 comprises 13 residues. Germline loops: CDR1 MNHEY, CDR2 SVGEGT. V was shortened by 4 bases and J by 4 bases, with 11 bases between the two germline ends. The CDR3 nucleotides are TGTGCCAGCAGTTCTACTACAGGGTACGAGCAGTACTTC. Translated: CASSSTTGYEQYF.

Worth noting for this clone: A read error may account for a junction end that differs from germline. The V call is TRBV5-1, the J call TRBJ2-1, with 16 bases aligning to TRBD2. The CDR3 runs to 16 residues. Germline values: CDR1 SGHRS, CDR2 YFSETQ. The CDR3 is CASSPGTSGRALEQFF. CDR3 in DNA: TGTGCCAGCAGCCCCGGGACTAGCGGGAGGGCTCTCGAGCAGTTCTTC.

The chain links TRBV7-9 to TRBJ1-3, with 7 bases lining up with TRBD1. Trimming took 2 bases from V and 3 from J; bases not matched to a gene: 1. The CDR3 runs to 14 residues. Per germline, CDR1 SEHNR and CDR2 FQNEAQ (reference sequence). The CDR3 loop is CASSLQGVGNTIYF. CDR3 in DNA: TGTGCCAGCAGCTTACAGGGGGTTGGAAACACCATATATTTT.

The chain couples TRBV5-4 to TRBJ2-1; D might be TRBD2 (5 bases). V was shortened by 2 bases and J by 2 bases, with 11 bases between the two germline ends. CDR1 SGHNT and CDR2 YYREEE come from the germline V gene (reference sequence). This CDR3 has 15 amino acids. CDR3: CASSFEGGPYNEQFF. The CDR3 bases are TGTGCCAGCAGCTTTGAGGGCGGTCCCTACAATGAGCAGTTCTTC.

V and J are TRBV12-5 and TRBJ1-2, with 10 nucleotides matching TRBD1. Per germline, CDR1 LGHNT and CDR2 FRNRAP. Unmatched junction bases numbered 12, after V lost 0 bases and J lost 2 bases. The CDR3 totals 19 residues. CDR3 residues: CASGLVPGQGSNGNYGYTF. The DNA for the CDR3 is TGTGCTAGTGGTTTGGTCCCGGGACAGGGGAGCAACGGAAACTATGGCTACACCTTC.

The V and J genes are TRBV11-3 and TRBJ2-5, with 7 bases that match TRBD1. The CDR3 totals 14 residues. With 4 bases clipped from V and 3 bases from J, the junction kept 5 bases outside the gene matches. In germline, CDR1 is SGHNT, CDR2 YENEEA. The CDR3 bases are TGTGCCAGCAGCTCAGGACAGGCCGAAGAGACCCAGTACTTC. This sequence encodes CASSSGQAEETQYF.

The rearrangement links TRBV4-3 to TRBJ2-5; possibly TRBD1 for D (6 bases). Trimming stripped 0 bases from V and 2 bases from J, with 10 bases between. CDR1 is LGHNA, CDR2 YSLEER, per germline. The CDR3 contains 15 residues. The CDR3 DNA sequence: TGCGCCAGCAGCCAAGATGGGGGCTATCAAGAGACCCAGTACTTC. Protein sequence: CASSQDGGYQETQYF.

J is TRBJ2-1 and V is TRBV9; D remains ambiguous. V dropped 3 bases and J dropped 6 bases, with 7 bases sitting between them. This CDR3 contains 12 residues. CDR1 and CDR2 from the germline V gene are SGDLS and YYNGEE. The CDR3 coding sequence is TGTGCCAGCAGCGGTGGGGTCAATGAGCAGTTCTTC. This gives the protein CASSGGVNEQFF.

The genes are TRBV6-5 and TRBJ1-1, with a possible D match to TRBD1 (5 bases). The germline gives CDR1 MNHEY, CDR2 SVGAGI. The CDR3 spans 15 residues. Trimming removed 6 bases from V and 1 base from J, with 15 bases in between. Here the CDR3 reads CASRRPGVGNTEAFF. CDR3 DNA sequence: TGTGCCAGCAGAAGGCCGGGGGTGGGGAACACTGAAGCTTTCTTT.

The chain combines TRBV2 with TRBJ2-2; D possibly matches TRBD1 or TRBD2 (5 bases each). The V gene lost 5 bases and the J gene lost 2 bases, with 12 bases spanning the gap. Germline V gene data show CDR1 as SNHLY and CDR2 as FYNNEI. The CDR3 sequence is 15 residues long. The CDR3 reads CASSIGTRNTGELFF. The CDR3 nucleotides are TGTGCCAGCAGTATCGGGACCCGAAACACCGGGGAGCTGTTTTTT. The full variable domain, rest sourced from reference TRBV2 and TRBJ2-2, is EPEVTQTPSHQVTQMGQEVILRCVPISNHLYFYWYRQILGQKVEFLVSFYNNEISEKSEIFDDQFSVERPDGSNFTLKIRSTKLEDSAMYFCASSIGTRNTGELFFGEGSRLTVL.

The chain carries TRBV5-1 and TRBJ1-3, with 7 bases fitting TRBD1. The V gene's germline CDR1 is SGHRS and CDR2 YFSETQ. Trimming cost V 0 bases and J 0 bases; bases outside gene matches: 12. The CDR3 length is 19 residues. For the CDR3, the DNA is TGCGCCAGCAGCTTGGGGCCAGGGGGTTCAATTTTCTCTGGAAACACCATATATTTT. Protein product: CASSLGPGGSIFSGNTIYF. The full variable domain, completed using reference TRBV5-1 and TRBJ1-3, is KAGVTQTPRYLIKTRGQQVTLSCSPISGHRSVSWYQQTPGQGLQFLFEYFSETQRNKGNFPGRFSGRQFSNSRSEMNVSTLELGDSALYLCASSLGPGGSIFSGNTIYFGEGSWLTVV.